A selection of T cell receptor beta chains follows, all from one sample in a study of T cell repertoires in cytomegalovirus infection. TCRdb called the reads again in MiXCR, with one record for every CDR3 protein. The data hold approximately 910,000 distinct CDR3 sequences, with 31% observed a single time. Their antigen targets remain unknown. The input for sequencing was cultured CD8+ T cells from PBMCs, taken from culture after CMV antigen stimulation. The source is a human donor in good health (CMV status not recorded). Some clones in this sample may be carry-over from other donors' samples. The CDR3 runs from the conserved cysteine through the conserved F or W. Each record gives: J gene, D gene, clone size, V gene, CDR3 protein, CDR3 DNA. D genes are given only for firm matches. Rows may omit the clone size; those that give it use once, few, many or a size class.

TRBJ2-5 | TRBD1 | many | TRBV12-3/TRBV12-4 | CASSFWHRGMPAETQYF | TGTGCCAGCAGTTTTTGGCACAGGGGGATGCCGGCCGAGACCCAGTACTTC
TRBJ1-5 | TRBD1 | many | TRBV7-9 | CASRSGTGDQPQHF | TGTGCCAGCAGGTCGGGGACAGGGGATCAGCCCCAGCATTTT
TRBJ1-6 | . | few | TRBV27 | CASSPRETRVSPLHF | TGTGCCAGCAGCCCTAGGGAGACACGGGTTTCACCCCTCCACTTT
TRBJ2-1 | TRBD2 | . | TRBV7-6 | CASSSLAGGPLYNEQFF | TGTGCCAGCAGCTCCCTAGCGGGGGGGCCCCTTTACAATGAGCAGTTCTTC
TRBJ2-2 | . | . | TRBV6-2/TRBV6-3 | CATEDGANTGELFF | TGTGCCACCGAGGATGGGGCGAACACCGGGGAGCTGTTTTTT
TRBJ1-5 | TRBD1 | . | TRBV7-6 | CASSLVPPDRVHSRSNQPQHF | TGTGCCAGCAGCTTGGTTCCCCCCGACAGGGTCCACTCCCGGAGCAATCAGCCCCAGCATTTT
TRBJ2-3 | . | . | TRBV27 | CASRSGVGPSTDTQYF | TGTGCCAGCAGGAGTGGGGTAGGCCCTAGCACAGATACGCAGTATTTT
TRBJ2-7 | . | few | TRBV6-1 | CASSDNFYEQYF | TGTGCCAGCAGTGACAACTTTTACGAGCAGTACTTC
TRBJ1-1 | TRBD1 | few | TRBV7-8 | CASSATGGEHTEAFF | TGTGCCAGCAGCGCCACAGGGGGCGAACACACTGAAGCTTTCTTT
TRBJ1-1 | . | few | TRBV5-8 | CASSIWEEANTEAFF | TGTGCCAGCAGCATATGGGAAGAGGCGAACACTGAAGCTTTCTTT
TRBJ2-1 | . | once | TRBV6-5 | CASRPGPHNEQFF | TGTGCCAGTCGCCCGGGGCCCCACAATGAGCAGTTCTTC
TRBJ2-7 | TRBD2 | few | TRBV7-4 | CASSHGGAGHEQYF | TGTGCCAGCAGCCACGGGGGGGCCGGGCACGAGCAGTACTTC
TRBJ2-3 | . | . | TRBV10-3 | CAISEGGGGATDTQYF | TGTGCCATCAGTGAGGGGGGCGGGGGAGCCACAGATACGCAGTATTTT
TRBJ1-2 | . | . | TRBV10-3 | CAIRQLYGYTF | TGTGCCATCAGACAGCTCTATGGCTACACCTTC
TRBJ2-5 | . | . | TRBV12-3/TRBV12-4 | CASSLWGKETQYF | TGTGCCAGCAGTTTATGGGGGAAAGAGACCCAGTACTTC
TRBJ1-2 | . | . | TRBV7-6 | CASSLSIGYTF | TGTGCCAGCAGCTTAAGCATTGGCTACACCTTC
TRBJ1-4 | . | . | TRBV7-6 | CASSLGGASDEELFF | TGTGCCAGCAGCTTAGGGGGGGCCTCGGATGAAGAACTGTTTTTT
TRBJ1-2 | . | . | TRBV13 | CASSLGGDSYTF | TGTGCCAGCAGCTTGGGGGGTGACAGCTACACCTTC
TRBJ1-5 | . | . | TRBV27 | CASSPRGQFNQPQHF | TGTGCCAGCAGCCCCCGGGGGCAGTTCAATCAGCCCCAGCATTTT
TRBJ1-2 | TRBD1 | few | TRBV7-9 | CASSPGQEVAGYTF | TGTGCCAGCAGCCCCGGACAGGAGGTTGCTGGCTACACCTTC
TRBJ1-2 | . | . | TRBV6-1 | CASTRTAGYTF | TGTGCCAGCACCCGGACAGCTGGCTACACCTTC
TRBJ2-5 | . | . | TRBV27 | CASSQTVKETQYF | TGTGCCAGCAGTCAGACAGTAAAAGAGACCCAGTACTTC
TRBJ2-1 | TRBD2 | few | TRBV10-3 | CAISDSGGNEQFF | TGTGCCATCAGCGACAGCGGGGGGAATGAGCAGTTCTTC
TRBJ2-3 | . | few | TRBV23-1 | CASSPLTGPIRLETQYF | TGCGCCAGCAGTCCCCTGACAGGCCCCATTAGGCTCGAAACGCAGTATTTT
TRBJ1-1 | . | few | TRBV12-3/TRBV12-4 | CASSSAGRGEAFF | TGTGCCAGCAGTTCGGCGGGGCGGGGTGAAGCTTTCTTT
TRBJ1-2 | . | . | TRBV9 | CASTASNYGYTF | TGTGCCAGCACCGCAAGCAACTATGGCTACACCTTC
TRBJ1-2 | . | . | TRBV6-4 | CASSDYLQSGDYTF | TGTGCCAGCAGTGACTACCTTCAATCGGGCGACTACACCTTC
TRBJ2-5 | . | . | TRBV20-1 | CSARRRGGTETQYF | TGCAGCGCTCGTCGGCGGGGCGGCACGGAGACCCAGTACTTC
TRBJ2-5 | TRBD1 | . | TRBV7-9 | CASSLATGQGYQETQYF | TGTGCCAGCAGCTTAGCTACCGGACAGGGATACCAAGAGACCCAGTACTTC
TRBJ1-2 | . | once | TRBV29-1 | CSVAGRGYTF | TGCAGCGTTGCGGGACGTGGCTACACCTTC
TRBJ2-7 | TRBD1 | . | TRBV7-9 | CASSLRKGTGAGEQYF | TGTGCCAGCAGCTTACGGAAGGGGACAGGGGCAGGCGAGCAGTACTTC
TRBJ1-1 | . | . | TRBV5-6 | CASSLGGTGAFF | TGTGCCAGCAGCCTGGGGGGGACGGGAGCTTTCTTT
TRBJ1-6 | . | few | TRBV28 | CASSVRGVYNSPLHF | TGTGCCAGCAGTGTAAGAGGGGTCTATAATTCACCCCTCCACTTT
TRBJ2-5 | TRBD1 | . | TRBV5-4 | CVSSIDRGRTQETQYF | TGTGTCAGCAGCATCGACAGGGGGAGAACCCAAGAGACCCAGTACTTC
TRBJ2-1 | TRBD2 | few | TRBV6-1 | CASSHDSLTIAGVYNEQFF | TGTGCCAGCAGCCACGACTCCCTTACTATAGCGGGGGTTTACAATGAGCAGTTCTTC
TRBJ2-5 | . | few | TRBV4-2 | CASSRYREETQYF | TGTGCCAGCAGCCGTTACAGGGAAGAGACCCAGTACTTC
TRBJ1-2 | TRBD1 | many | TRBV27 | CASSLRGPVWGYTF | TGTGCCAGCAGTCTGAGGGGGCCGGTCTGGGGCTACACCTTC
TRBJ1-2 | . | many | TRBV7-9 | CASSQRVWVTENYGYTF | TGTGCCAGCAGCCAGAGGGTGTGGGTTACAGAAAACTATGGCTACACCTTC
TRBJ2-3 | . | . | TRBV6-1 | CASSNRMHTDTQYF | TGTGCCAGCAGTAACAGGATGCACACAGATACGCAGTATTTT
TRBJ2-5 | . | . | TRBV19 | CASSARLPEETQYF | TGTGCCAGTAGTGCCCGGCTGCCCGAAGAGACCCAGTACTTC
TRBJ2-1 | TRBD2 | few | TRBV12-5 | CASGLGTSVGPGSYNEQFF | TGTGCTAGTGGTTTGGGGACTAGCGTCGGTCCGGGATCCTACAATGAGCAGTTCTTC
TRBJ1-2 | . | . | TRBV4-2 | CASSQVGGTPYGYTF | TGTGCCAGCAGCCAAGTAGGAGGGACACCTTATGGCTACACCTTC
TRBJ1-2 | . | . | TRBV5-1 | CASSLALQTNYGYTF | TGCGCCAGCAGCTTGGCCTTACAGACGAACTATGGCTACACCTTC
TRBJ2-5 | . | . | TRBV15 | CATSREDKSQETQYF | TGTGCCACCAGCAGAGAGGACAAGAGTCAAGAGACCCAGTACTTC
TRBJ1-5 | . | . | TRBV7-6 | CASSLADVGNQPQHF | TGTGCCAGCAGCTTAGCAGACGTCGGCAATCAGCCCCAGCATTTT
TRBJ2-7 | . | . | TRBV7-6 | CASSLFSPLSALPYEQYF | TGTGCCAGCAGCTTATTCTCCCCCCTTTCGGCACTTCCCTACGAGCAGTACTTC
TRBJ1-1 | . | once | TRBV29-1 | CSVDRDSPNTEAFF | TGCAGCGTTGATAGGGACTCACCGAACACTGAAGCTTTCTTT
TRBJ1-2 | . | . | TRBV7-6 | CASSHWGENYGYTF | TGTGCCAGCAGCCATTGGGGGGAAAACTATGGCTACACCTTC
TRBJ2-5 | . | few | TRBV11-1 | CASSLAQIQETQYF | TGTGCCAGCAGCTTAGCTCAGATCCAAGAGACCCAGTACTTC
TRBJ2-1 | . | . | TRBV7-9 | CASSSKGPSSYNEQFF | TGTGCCAGCAGCTCAAAAGGACCAAGCTCCTACAATGAGCAGTTCTTC
TRBJ1-2 | . | . | TRBV7-9 | CASSSPDRSYGYTF | TGTGCCAGCAGCTCGCCTGACAGGAGCTATGGCTACACCTTC
TRBJ1-1 | . | . | TRBV4-1 | CASGLPGTEAFF | TGCGCCAGCGGCCTCCCGGGGACTGAAGCTTTCTTT
TRBJ1-6 | TRBD1 | . | TRBV10-3 | CATWTGGDSPLHF | TGTGCCACCTGGACAGGGGGCGATTCACCCCTCCACTTT
TRBJ2-7 | TRBD1 | few | TRBV6-8 | CASRLTGIRGSSYEQYF | TGTGCCAGCAGATTGACAGGGATAAGAGGGAGCTCCTACGAGCAGTACTTC
TRBJ1-2 | . | . | TRBV10-3 | CAISDPDSLVDGYTF | TGTGCCATCAGTGACCCCGACAGTCTTGTAGATGGCTACACCTTC
TRBJ2-2 | TRBD1 | many | TRBV7-6 | CASSLARQGDTGELFF | TGTGCCAGCAGCTTAGCCAGACAGGGGGACACCGGGGAGCTGTTTTTT
TRBJ2-2 | . | many | TRBV7-2 | CASLKEATGELFF | TGTGCCAGCCTTAAAGAGGCCACCGGGGAGCTGTTTTTT